This T cell receptor (beta chain) comes out of a study of Graves' ophthalmopathy and Graves' hyperthyroidism. Overall study results and limits: Detection in blood was also observed for most expanded thyroid clonotypes above 0.001 frequency. The model's prediction of ophthalmopathy progression had 70.59% sensitivity and around 72% specificity. A model built from 13 signatures distinguished ophthalmopathy from stable hyperthyroidism with about 90% sensitivity and less than 83% specificity.

V dropped 5 bases and J dropped 0 bases, with 10 bases sitting between them. CDR3 length: 13 amino acids. CDR1 and CDR2 (germline): SQVTM, ANQGSEA. Note on this clonotype: As yet, its antigen is unknown.

The TCR beta CDR3 regions underwent amplification from RNA transcripts. Following a first-round RT-PCR that used HTBI primers, a second-round multiplex PCR was carried out. TCRdb re-derived calls from the multiplex PCR reads in MiXCR, one entry per CDR3 protein. The table lists a few hundred thousand distinct CDR3 sequences, about 35% of them singletons, with about 4.2% in the top ten. Exclusion applied to patients with other autoimmune diseases, uncontrolled infections, pregnancy or lactation. This TCR derives from an adult man with Graves' hyperthyroidism. Sequenced sample: peripheral blood or thyroid tissue (not recorded which). The chain recombines TRBV29-1 with TRBJ1-1; D is perhaps TRBD1 (6 bases). CDR3 sequence: CSVPTGLNTEAFF. CDR3 DNA sequence: TGCAGCGTTCCCACAGGGCTGAACACTGAAGCTTTCTTT. Looking up the rest from reference TRBV29-1 and TRBJ1-1 gives the full variable domain: SAVISQKPSRDICQRGTSLTIQCQVDSQVTMMFWYRQQPGQSLTLIATANQGSEATYESGFVIDKFPISRPNLTFSTLTVSNMSPEDSSIYLCSVPTGLNTEAFFGQGTRLTVV.